One and the same sample provided the 18 T cell receptor beta chains below, sequenced in a study of T-cell reconstitution after alpha-beta-depleted transplantation in children (dated by TCRdb to the mid-2010s). Library preparation employed PCR. These reads were obtained on an Illumina HiSeq 2500. Molecular barcoding was employed in the preparation of TCR libraries, with unique molecular identifiers being used to normalize TCRbeta repertoire quantification. TCRdb reprocessing: public reads trimmed at Q25 with fastp, clones called with MiXCR, in-frame beta chains kept. Each entry merges the rows of one CDR3 protein and shows their most common DNA and genes. The sample table shows fewer than 750,000 distinct CDR3 sequences, and 25% to 30% are seen once. The top ten clonotypes cover under 45% of the sample. In light of the paper, this sample's treatment or condition label describes: allogeneic hematopoietic cell transplantation with graft depleted of TCRalphabeta T cells and CD19 B cells.

Sequenced here: PBMCs, sampled before TCRalphabeta/CD19-depleted stem cell transplant. These receptors all stem from a boy younger than two with Wiskott-Aldrich syndrome, due to receive a stem cell transplant.

The J gene is TRBJ2-3, the V gene TRBV27; 7 nucleotides match TRBD2. CDR3 length: 15 residues. CDR1 and CDR2 from the germline V gene are MNHEY and SMNVEV (reference sequence). The ends lost 5 bases at V and 3 bases at J; junction bases unmatched: 8. CDR3 in amino acids: CASSLGGRTTDTQYF. The CDR3, as DNA: TGTGCCAGCAGTCTGGGGGGGAGAACGACAGATACGCAGTATTTT.

The V call is TRBV4-1, the J call TRBJ2-7; 13 positions match TRBD2. Germline values: CDR1 MGHRA, CDR2 YSYEKL. This CDR3 contains 17 residues. J was trimmed by 3 bases and V by 0 bases; bases with no gene match: 5. CDR3 coding DNA: TGCGCCAGCAGCCAAGATGGACTAGCGGGAGTTGTCTACGAGCAGTACTTC. As protein: CASSQDGLAGVVYEQYF.

For the CDR3, the DNA is TGTGCCAGCAGGGCCAGGGTCGGTCAGCCCCAGCATTTT. Translated, it gives CASRARVGQPQHF. The chain combines TRBV27 with TRBJ1-5; a possible D gene is TRBD1 (5 bases). Per the germline V gene, CDR1 is MNHEY and CDR2 is SMNVEV (reference sequence). Trimming cost V 6 bases and J 6 bases, with 12 bases left between them. The length of the CDR3 is 13 residues.

This chain uses TRBV5-1 with TRBJ1-5; D perhaps matches TRBD1 (5 bases). V lost 5 bases to trimming and J lost 3 bases, with 36 bases between them. This CDR3 contains 22 residues. CDR1 and CDR2 from the germline V gene are SGHRS and YFSETQ. As DNA, the CDR3 is TGCGCCAGCAGTACAGAGGGGCGTCCCGTCGGTCCCAGCAATGGGATCAATCAGCCCCAGCATTTT. It is translated as CASSTEGRPVGPSNGINQPQHF.

This clonotype has just a few counts. V gene TRBV7-9 combines with J gene TRBJ1-1, with a weak D call TRBD1 (6 bases). Germline CDR1 SEHNR, CDR2 FQNEAQ (reference sequence). V lost 5 bases to trimming and J lost 0 bases, with 13 bases between them. The CDR3 has 15 amino acids. The DNA of the CDR3 is TGTGCCAGCAGCCGGGGGGCGACGTTGAACACTGAAGCTTTCTTT. Amino acid sequence: CASSRGATLNTEAFF.

This clonotype was found a few times. V and J are TRBV10-3 and TRBJ2-3; 9 bases are a match to TRBD2. The CDR3 is made up of 15 amino acids. Trimming at V came to 4 bases and at J to 1 base, leaving 3 bases not matched to a gene. From germline, CDR1 is ENHRY and CDR2 SYGVKD. The CDR3 loop is CAISGSSGGTDTQYF. Written as DNA, the CDR3 is TGTGCCATCAGTGGGTCTAGCGGGGGCACAGATACGCAGTATTTT.

This chain links TRBV6-5 with TRBJ1-2, with D possibly matching TRBD1 (6 bases). Germline V gene lookup returns CDR1 MNHEY and CDR2 SVGAGI. V was cut by 4 bases and J by 4 bases, with 16 bases left in between. This CDR3 has 15 residues. CDR3 loop: CASSSRKGGSYGYTF. The CDR3 bases are TGTGCCAGCAGTTCTCGCAAAGGGGGTAGCTATGGCTACACCTTC.

This chain's CDR3 is CASSLSSGSGPGELFF. The CDR3 region has the DNA TGTGCCTCCTCCCTTTCTAGCGGGTCCGGGCCCGGGGAGCTGTTTTTT. The chain couples TRBV3-1 to TRBJ2-2, with 8 bases that match TRBD2. V gave up 11 bases and J gave up 6 bases; unmatched junction bases: 17. Germline V lookup: CDR1 LGHDT, CDR2 YNNKEL (reference sequence). There are 16 residues in the CDR3. Full variable domain (remainder filled in from reference TRBV3-1 and TRBJ2-2): DTAVSQTPKYLVTQMGNDKSIKCEQNLGHDTMYWYKQDSKKFLKIMFSYNNKELIINETVPNRFSPKSPDKAHLNLHINSLELGDSAVYFCASSLSSGSGPGELFFGEGSRLTVL.

V gene TRBV20-1 combines with J gene TRBJ2-1; TRBD2 agrees at 11 bases. V lost 5 bases to trimming and J lost 7 bases; unmatched junction nucleotides: 13. Per germline, CDR1 DFQATT and CDR2 SNEGSKA (reference sequence). This CDR3 contains 16 residues. CDR3 sequence reads: CSAPLGGLAGGNEQFF. The CDR3 nucleotides read TGCAGTGCTCCCCTAGGGGGGCTAGCGGGAGGAAATGAGCAGTTCTTC.

The genes are TRBV5-1 and TRBJ2-5, with no clear D. From germline, CDR1 is SGHRS and CDR2 YFSETQ. The CDR3 consists of 14 residues. Trimming took off 3 bases at V and 4 bases at J, with 13 bases between the two ends. The CDR3, as DNA: TGCGCCAGCAGCTGGCCTAGTGTTGTAGAGACCCAGTACTTC. Translating it yields CASSWPSVVETQYF.

The chain has TRBV10-3 and TRBJ2-5; D could derive from TRBD1 or TRBD2 (5 bases each). Trimming cost V 6 bases and J 3 bases, with 5 bases left between them. Germline CDR1 ENHRY, CDR2 SYGVKD. The CDR3 runs 11 residues. This CDR3 reads CAIRGEETQYF. The CDR3, as DNA: TGTGCCATCAGGGGGGAAGAGACCCAGTACTTC.

The chain has TRBV11-2 and TRBJ2-5; 8 bases fit TRBD2. This CDR3 is 15 amino acids long. V shed 5 bases, J shed 5 bases, and the junction held 10 bases outside the gene matches. Germline V gene sequence: CDR1 SGHAT, CDR2 FQNNGV. This CDR3 is CASSKTSAPAETQYF. Here the CDR3 DNA reads TGTGCCAGCAGCAAGACTAGCGCCCCCGCCGAGACCCAGTACTTC.

This clonotype was recorded a few times. The chain uses TRBV24-1 and TRBJ1-2, with a tentative D call TRBD1 (6 bases). The germline V gene encodes CDR1 KGHDR and CDR2 SFDVKD. V lost 4 bases and J lost 8, with 10 bases in between. The CDR3 is 12 amino acids. The CDR3 protein is CATSEHREGYTF. The CDR3 DNA follows: TGTGCCACCAGTGAGCACAGGGAAGGCTACACCTTC.

The chain employs TRBV20-1 and TRBJ2-1; 10 positions match TRBD2. Per germline, CDR1 DFQATT and CDR2 SNEGSKA (reference sequence). The ends lost 5 bases at V and 6 bases at J; junction bases unmatched: 16. CDR3 size: 17 residues. The CDR3 is CSAPRDSELAGLNEQFF. The CDR3 DNA follows: TGCAGTGCTCCCCGGGACAGCGAACTAGCGGGACTCAATGAGCAGTTCTTC.

This clonotype has only a few counts. This rearrangement joins TRBV5-1 to TRBJ2-1, with D hard to call. V was pared by 0 bases and J by 0 bases, with 7 bases between. Germline CDR1 reads SGHRS; CDR2 reads YFSETQ. The CDR3 extends over 15 amino acids. The CDR3, as DNA: TGCGCCAGCAGCTTGGTCTACGACTCCTACAATGAGCAGTTCTTC. It codes for CASSLVYDSYNEQFF.

CDR3 nucleotide sequence: TGCGCCAGCAATCCTACTAGCGGGAAGGGCAATGAGCAGTTCTTC. It encodes CASNPTSGKGNEQFF. The chain couples TRBV5-1 to TRBJ2-1, with 10 bases aligning to TRBD2. Trimming at V came to 6 bases and at J to 6 bases, leaving 9 bases not matched to a gene. Germline CDR1 SGHRS, CDR2 YFSETQ. The CDR3 totals 15 residues.

The chain combines TRBV20-1 with TRBJ1-1; D is ambiguous. This CDR3 is 13 amino acids long. Germline V CDR1 and CDR2: DFQATT, SNEGSKA (reference sequence). The V and J ends lost 6 bases and 7 bases respectively, with 18 bases between them. The CDR3 nucleotides are TGCAGTGCCCCGTTCAGGACGGACCATGAAGCTTTCTTT. It encodes CSAPFRTDHEAFF.

Only a few counts were recorded for this clonotype. This chain links TRBV28 with TRBJ2-1; TRBD1 might be the D (6 bases). Between the trimmed V and J ends, which lost 7 bases and 3 bases, there was a span of 16 bases. Germline values: CDR1 MDHEN, CDR2 SYDVKM. The CDR3 length is 15 residues. The CDR3 nucleotides are TGTGCCAGCAACCCCAGAACAGGGTTCTACAATGAGCAGTTCTTC. Translation: CASNPRTGFYNEQFF.